The TCR beta chain under discussion was sequenced for a study of response to subunit inactivated influenza vaccine. TCRdb independently ran MiXCR on the RT-PCR reads; one entry per CDR3 protein. The sample has about 800,000 distinct CDR3 sequences; 21% are singletons. Germline CDR1 and CDR2: DFQATT and SNEGSKA (reference sequence). Trimming cost V 0 bases and J 6 bases; bases outside gene matches: 8. There are 15 residues in the CDR3. This clonotype was obtained from a man aged 50 to 59 who received an inactivated influenza vaccine. This chain links TRBV20-1 with TRBJ2-3; 8 nucleotides line up with TRBD2. Sequencing was performed on PBMCs from blood, taken about 5 days after vaccination. This chain's CDR3 is CSARDRGRWLDTQYF. In DNA, the CDR3 is TGCAGTGCTAGAGATCGCGGGAGGTGGTTGGATACGCAGTATTTT.